Listed below are T cell receptor beta chains from one sample, sequenced in a study of identical twins' blood T cells. One entry per CDR3 protein results from TCRdb running MiXCR on the 5' RACE reads. The sample records a few hundred thousand distinct CDR3 sequences, roughly 31% being singletons. Sequencing was done on a sample of PBMCs. The receptors here all came from a woman aged 18-49 years in good health. Both conserved end residues are part of each CDR3. D genes are given only for firm matches. Clone size is not always given. Where it is, it says once, few, many or a class for expanded clones.

J gene,clone size,D gene,V gene,CDR3 DNA,CDR3 protein
TRBJ1-1,few,.,TRBV29-1,TGCAGCGAAGTAGACATCTCGAACACTGAAGCTTTCTTT,CSEVDISNTEAFF
TRBJ1-2,.,.,TRBV20-1,TGCAGTGCCCCGGGGGGCGCAGGGTCTACTTATGGCTACACCTTC,CSAPGGAGSTYGYTF
TRBJ2-1,few,TRBD2,TRBV9,TGTGCCAGCAGCTTACGGGAGGGACAGTTCTTC,CASSLREGQFF
TRBJ1-3,.,.,TRBV5-1,TGCGCCAGCAGCTTGGACGGGGAAAACACCATATATTTT,CASSLDGENTIYF
TRBJ1-3,few,TRBD1,TRBV7-6,TGTGCCAGCAGCACGTGGACAGGGGGCTCTGGAAACACCATATATTTT,CASSTWTGGSGNTIYF
TRBJ2-2,once,.,TRBV12-5,TGTGCTAGTGGTTTGGTTCCCGCTGGACTGAAATACACCGGGGAGCTGTTTTTT,CASGLVPAGLKYTGELFF
TRBJ2-7,.,.,TRBV19,TGTGCCAGTAGTATTTTGGTGGGAGAATATTCCGAGCAGTACTTC,CASSILVGEYSEQYF
TRBJ2-3,once,TRBD2,TRBV7-8,TGTGCCAGCAGCTTTTCGACTAGCGGGGCGACGGGAACAGATGCGCAGTATTTT,CASSFSTSGATGTDAQYF
TRBJ2-1,few,TRBD1,TRBV7-2,TGTGCCAGCAGCATAAGGACAGGGTCCTACAATGAGCAGCTCTTC,CASSIRTGSYNEQLF
TRBJ2-3,.,.,TRBV20-1,TGCAGTGCTACCAAACTAGTGAGGGTCACAGATACGCAGTATTTT,CSATKLVRVTDTQYF
TRBJ2-7,few,.,TRBV6-2/TRBV6-3,TGTGCCAGCAGTTACTCGCTCGGAGATAGGAACTACGAGCAGTACTTC,CASSYSLGDRNYEQYF
TRBJ1-6,many,.,TRBV10-3,TGTGCCATCAGCCTCGACTATAGGGGCTCTTCACCCCTCCACTTT,CAISLDYRGSSPLHF
TRBJ2-7,.,.,TRBV20-1,TGCAGTGCTAGACAGGGACACTCCAAGGGCGAGCAGTACTTC,CSARQGHSKGEQYF